A selection of T cell receptor beta chains follows, all from one sample in a study of cytomegalovirus exposure and HLA in healthy donors. Clones were read by immunoSEQ multiplex PCR, and TCRdb kept only the in-frame ones, dropping some. Found here are about 140,000 clones, about 70% of them singletons; the top ten hold about 3%. Sequencing input: PBMCs. The receptors were gathered from a male donor in good health and CMV-seronegative. Each CDR3 is given without its conserved first and last residue. Fields, in order: V gene, CDR3 protein.

TRBV6-1,ASQKTGDSSPLH
TRBV5-4,ASSSGRRGWEGYT
TRBV28,ASSAPDRVPYEQY
TRBV7-9,ASSFQGARSNEKLF
TRBV28,ASSPGTSGGLQETQY
TRBV11-2,ASSRREEGAAF
TRBV6-5,ASSQTGESTEAF
TRBV5-1,ASSLMVAGGIRAYNEQF
TRBV28,ASSLQGTQY
TRBV10-3,AISGRDRGNIQY
TRBV7-2,ASSFGYLRGQETQY
TRBV29-1,SVEGDSSITDTQY
TRBV5-4,ASSRGGAGGLTDTQY
TRBV19,ASSITRLAGDNEQF
TRBV5-1,ASSLVVLAGSNTGELF